These T cell receptor beta chains were read from a single sample in a study of cytomegalovirus exposure and HLA in healthy donors. Assay: immunoSEQ multiplex PCR; the TCRdb copy retains only in-frame clones and omits some. Of approximately 210,000 clones in the sample, 88% were seen once. The sequenced material came from PBMCs. These receptors all stem from a woman in her late teens or twenties in good health and CMV-seronegative. The CDR3 runs from the conserved cysteine through the conserved F or W. Each record gives: V gene, clone size, J gene, D gene, CDR3 DNA, CDR3 protein. A D gene is named only where the DNA matches it firmly. Rows may omit the clone size; those that give it use once, few, many or a size class.

>TRBV6-1|NA|TRBJ2-7|NA
TGTGCCAGCCAACTTAGCGCTGGTAGCTCCTACGAGCAGTACTTC
CASQLSAGSSYEQYF
>TRBV27|NA|TRBJ2-2|TRBD2
TGTGCCAGCAGTTTATCCGGGGGGAGACCCGGGGAGCTGTTTTTT
CASSLSGGRPGELFF
>TRBV19|few|TRBJ2-7|NA
TGTGCCAGTAGTATAACCGGGAACTCCTACGAGCAGTACTTC
CASSITGNSYEQYF
>TRBV27|NA|TRBJ2-1|TRBD1
TGTGCCAGCAGTTTAGGACAGGTCGGAGGTGAGCAGTTCTTC
CASSLGQVGGEQFF
>TRBV7-9|NA|TRBJ2-1|TRBD2
TGTGCCAGCAGCCCCACCGGGACTAGTCCCAATGAGCAGTTCTTC
CASSPTGTSPNEQFF
>TRBV6-1|NA|TRBJ2-7|NA
TGTGCCAGCAGTGAGTTTCGGGATTCCTACGAGCAGTACTTC
CASSEFRDSYEQYF
>TRBV20-1|NA|TRBJ2-3|NA
TGCAGTGCTAGAGTTATAGATACGCAGTATTTT
CSARVIDTQYF
>TRBV14|NA|TRBJ2-7|NA
TGTGCCAGCAGCCAAGTCAGGACAGAGCAGTACTTC
CASSQVRTEQYF
>TRBV28|NA|TRBJ2-7|NA
TGTGCCAGCAGTTGGAGACTTACAAAGGACGAGCAGTACTTC
CASSWRLTKDEQYF
>TRBV10-1|NA|TRBJ2-7|TRBD1
TGCGCCAGCAGTGAACGGACAGGGCCTGTTTCCTACGAGCAGTACTTC
CASSERTGPVSYEQYF
>TRBV5-8|NA|TRBJ1-5|NA
TGTGCCAGCAGCTTGGCGCGGGTGGGACAGCCCCAGCATTTT
CASSLARVGQPQHF
>TRBV7-8|NA|TRBJ1-2|TRBD1
TGTGCCAGCAGCTTAGACCGGGGACAGGAAGGCTACACCTTC
CASSLDRGQEGYTF
>TRBV6-6|NA|TRBJ1-3|NA
TGTGCCACCGAGGGTGGAAACACCATATATTTT
CATEGGNTIYF
>TRBV11-3|NA|TRBJ2-2|NA
TGTGCCAGCAGCCCGGACAGTCTCGCGAACACCGGGGAGCTGTTTTTT
CASSPDSLANTGELFF
>TRBV5-6|NA|TRBJ2-1|TRBD2
TGTGCCAGCAGCCCACCCTCGTCGACTAGCGGGATTGGTGAGGGTGAGCAGTTCTTC
CASSPPSSTSGIGEGEQFF
>TRBV5-6|NA|TRBJ2-1|TRBD1
TGTGCCAGCAGCTTTTGGACAGGCTCCTACAATGAGCAGTTCTTC
CASSFWTGSYNEQFF
>TRBV11-2|NA|TRBJ2-1|TRBD1
TGTGCCAGCAGCCCAGGGGGCCGGGAGCAGTTCTTC
CASSPGGREQFF
>TRBV2|NA|TRBJ2-1|NA
TGTGCCAGCAGTGAAGAATTCGGGTCCTACTACAATGAGCAGTTCTTC
CASSEEFGSYYNEQFF
>TRBV18|once|TRBJ2-7|TRBD1
TGTGCCAGCTCACCACCGGGACAGGGGACCCAAACCTACGAGCAGTACTTC
CASSPPGQGTQTYEQYF
>TRBV4-2|NA|TRBJ2-5|TRBD1
TGTGCCAGCAGCCGAAATATGGGACAGAACCAAGAGACCCAGTACTTC
CASSRNMGQNQETQYF
>TRBV11-2|NA|TRBJ2-1|TRBD2
TGTGCCAGCAGCTTGGAGACTAGCGTCTACAATGAGCAGTTCTTC
CASSLETSVYNEQFF
>TRBV7-9|NA|TRBJ2-2|NA
TGTGCCAGCAGCATGGCGGTCGGGGAGCTGTTTTTT
CASSMAVGELFF
>TRBV7-9|NA|TRBJ1-2|TRBD1
TGTGCCAGCAGCTCAATAATCGGACGCCGGGACAGATTC
CASSSIIGRRDRF
>TRBV19|NA|TRBJ2-2|TRBD2
TGTGCCAGTACCAGCGGGGCGAACACCGGGGAGCTGTTTTTT
CASTSGANTGELFF
>TRBV28|once|TRBJ1-5|TRBD1
TGTGCCAGCAGGGAATGGACAGGGGGCGCGTACAATCAGCCCCAGCATTTT
CASREWTGGAYNQPQHF
>TRBV10-3|NA|TRBJ2-1|NA
TGTGCCATCAGTCCGGCTAGGAGGGCCTACAATGAGCAGTTCTTC
CAISPARRAYNEQFF
>TRBV5-4|NA|TRBJ2-3|TRBD2
TGTGCCAGCAGCCCTGGCGGACAGCGGGGGGCAGATACGCAGTATTTT
CASSPGGQRGADTQYF
>TRBV27|once|TRBJ2-5|TRBD1
TGTGCCAGCAGCAGGGGACAGTGGGTTCAAGAGACCCAGTACTTC
CASSRGQWVQETQYF
>TRBV5-6|NA|TRBJ1-2|TRBD1
TGTGCCAGCAGCTTAGGGACAGGGGGCCCCAACTATGGCTACACCTTC
CASSLGTGGPNYGYTF
>TRBV2|NA|TRBJ2-4|TRBD1
TGTGCCAGCAGGGTGGGACAGAAGCGCATTCAGTACTTC
CASRVGQKRIQYF
>TRBV5-1|NA|TRBJ2-1|TRBD2
TGCGCCAGCAGCTTGGGGCTAGCGGGGTACAATGAGCAGTTCTTC
CASSLGLAGYNEQFF
>TRBV5-1|NA|TRBJ2-7|TRBD2
TGCGCCAGCAGCCAACATCACATAGCGGGAGGGCCCCACGAGCAGTACTTC
CASSQHHIAGGPHEQYF
>TRBV9|medium-sized|TRBJ2-2|TRBD2
TGTGCCAGCAGCCCAGAGGCTAGCGGGAGCGGCGGGGAGCTGTTTTTT
CASSPEASGSGGELFF
>TRBV20-1|NA|TRBJ2-3|NA
TGCAGTGCAGAGTGGAGTTTCTGGCAGTATTTT
CSAEWSFWQYF
>TRBV5-1|NA|TRBJ2-2|TRBD1
TGCGCCAGCAGCTTGGACTCCTGGGACAGGGGGTTCATTCCGGGGACCGGGGAGCTGTTTTTT
CASSLDSWDRGFIPGTGELFF
>TRBV28|NA|TRBJ2-1|TRBD2
TGTGCCAGCAGTAGGCTAGCGGGAGTAAACAATGAGCAGTTCTTC
CASSRLAGVNNEQFF
>TRBV6-5|NA|TRBJ2-3|TRBD2
TGTGCCAGCAGTTCTACTAGCGGGATTCTCACAGATACGCAGTATTTT
CASSSTSGILTDTQYF
>TRBV19|NA|TRBJ2-2|TRBD1
TGTGCCAGTAGTAAGCCAGGGGGCTTCTCCTCCGGGGAGCTGTTTTTT
CASSKPGGFSSGELFF
>TRBV15|NA|TRBJ2-3|NA
TGTGCCACCAGCAGAGAGATCGCGGGTTCGAGGTTCGATACGCAGTATTTT
CATSREIAGSRFDTQYF
>TRBV18|NA|TRBJ1-5|TRBD1
TGTGCCAGCTCACCCCCGGGACAGGGGGTTAGCAATCAGCCCCAGCATTTT
CASSPPGQGVSNQPQHF
>TRBV7-2|NA|TRBJ2-7|NA
TGTGCCAGCAGCGCGGGGCTAGCACTAACCTACGAGCAGTACTTC
CASSAGLALTYEQYF
>TRBV4-3|NA|TRBJ2-7|TRBD1
TGCGCCAGCAGCCCCAGGTACAGGGGGCTAAACGAGCAGTACTTC
CASSPRYRGLNEQYF
>TRBV19|NA|TRBJ2-7|TRBD1
TGTGCCAGTAGTACGCGGACAGGGTACGAGCAGTACTTC
CASSTRTGYEQYF
>TRBV30|NA|TRBJ2-1|TRBD2
TGTGCCTGGACTAGCGGGAGCTACAATGAGCAGTTCTTC
CAWTSGSYNEQFF
>TRBV9|few|TRBJ2-3|NA
TGTGCCAGCAGTGAGCGGACTAGCACAGATACGCAGTATTTT
CASSERTSTDTQYF
>TRBV30|NA|TRBJ1-1|NA
TGTGCCTCTCGAGGAGACAGGTTGAACACTGAAGCTTTCTTT
CASRGDRLNTEAFF
>TRBV11-3|once|TRBJ2-1|NA
TGTGCCAGCAGCTTATTGAGTCCCGGTGAGCAGTTCTTC
CASSLLSPGEQFF
>TRBV7-8|NA|TRBJ2-5|NA
TGTGCCAGCAACCCGCAGGGGTCGGGCGGGACCCAGTACTTC
CASNPQGSGGTQYF
>TRBV27|NA|TRBJ2-1|NA
TGTGCCAGTCACAGAGGGGGCTCCTACAATGAGCAGTTCTTC
CASHRGGSYNEQFF
>TRBV6-5|NA|TRBJ2-1|TRBD2
TGTGCCAGCAGGGGGAGGGCCGGTTACAATGAGCAGTTCTTC
CASRGRAGYNEQFF
>TRBV28|NA|TRBJ1-5|NA
TGTGCCAGCAGTACCCCCTCTCTCGGACTGATCAATCAGCCCCAGCATTTT
CASSTPSLGLINQPQHF
>TRBV29-1|once|TRBJ2-5|NA
TGCAGCGTTGAAGAGTGGCTAGCCGGATCCCAGTACTTC
CSVEEWLAGSQYF
>TRBV7-6|NA|TRBJ2-7|NA
TGTGCCAGCAGCTTTTATACAGGGTACGAGCAGTACTTC
CASSFYTGYEQYF
>TRBV9|NA|TRBJ2-3|TRBD2
TGTGCCAGCAGCGTAGTTGCGGGAGGCACAGATACGCAGTATTTT
CASSVVAGGTDTQYF
>TRBV5-8|NA|TRBJ2-1|NA
TGTGCCAGCAGCTTGGCTAGCATCCACAATGAGCAGTTCTTC
CASSLASIHNEQFF
>TRBV28|few|TRBJ1-2|NA
TGTGCCAGCAGTTCCTTCGCTAACTATGGCTACACCTTC
CASSSFANYGYTF
>TRBV28|few|TRBJ1-5|NA
TGTGCCAGCAGTGATAGGGGTCAGCCCCAGCATTTT
CASSDRGQPQHF
>TRBV7-2|NA|TRBJ2-7|TRBD1
TGTGCCAGCAGCTTAGAACAGGGGGCTTACGAGCAGTACTTC
CASSLEQGAYEQYF